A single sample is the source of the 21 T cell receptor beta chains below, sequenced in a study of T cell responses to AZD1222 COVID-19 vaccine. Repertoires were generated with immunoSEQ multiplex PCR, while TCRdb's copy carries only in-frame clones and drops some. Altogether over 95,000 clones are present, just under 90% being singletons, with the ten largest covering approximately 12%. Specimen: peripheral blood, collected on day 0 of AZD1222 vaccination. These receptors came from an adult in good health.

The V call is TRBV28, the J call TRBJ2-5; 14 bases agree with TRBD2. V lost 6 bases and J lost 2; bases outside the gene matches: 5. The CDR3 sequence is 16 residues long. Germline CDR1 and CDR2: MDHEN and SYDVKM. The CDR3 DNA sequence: TGTGCCAGCAGCCAAGGACTAGCGGGAGGTCAAGAGACCCAGTACTTC. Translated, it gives CASSQGLAGGQETQYF.

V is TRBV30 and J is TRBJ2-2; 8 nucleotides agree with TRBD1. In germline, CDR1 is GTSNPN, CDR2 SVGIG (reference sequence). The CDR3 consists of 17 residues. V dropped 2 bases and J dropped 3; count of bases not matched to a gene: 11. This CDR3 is CAWSSDRAFLHTGELFF. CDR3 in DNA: TGTGCCTGGAGTTCGGACAGGGCCTTCCTCCACACCGGGGAGCTGTTTTTT. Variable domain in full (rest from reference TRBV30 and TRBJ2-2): SQTIHQWPATLVQPVGSPLSLECTVEGTSNPNLYWYRQAAGRGLQLLFYSVGIGQISSEVPQNLSASRPQDRQFILSSKKLLLSDSGFYLCAWSSDRAFLHTGELFFGEGSRLTVL.

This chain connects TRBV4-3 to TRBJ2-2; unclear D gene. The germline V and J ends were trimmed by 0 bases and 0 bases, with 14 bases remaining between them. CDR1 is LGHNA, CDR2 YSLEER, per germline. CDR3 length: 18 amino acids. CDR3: CASSQDHRSMANTGELFF. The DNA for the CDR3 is TGCGCCAGCAGCCAAGATCATCGGAGTATGGCGAACACCGGGGAGCTGTTTTTT.

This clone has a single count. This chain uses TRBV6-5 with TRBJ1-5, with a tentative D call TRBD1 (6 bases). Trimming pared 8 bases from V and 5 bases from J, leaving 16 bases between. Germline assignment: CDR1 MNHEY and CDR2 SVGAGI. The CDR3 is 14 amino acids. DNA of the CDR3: TGTGCCAGCGTAGGCGGGGGCCCCTATCAGCCCCAGCATTTT. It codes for CASVGGGPYQPQHF.

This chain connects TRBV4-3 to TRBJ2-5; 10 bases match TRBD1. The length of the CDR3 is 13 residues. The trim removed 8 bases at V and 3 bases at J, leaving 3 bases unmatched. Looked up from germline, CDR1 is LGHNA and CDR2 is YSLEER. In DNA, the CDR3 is TGCGCCAGCGGAGGGACAGGGGAAGAGACCCAGTACTTC. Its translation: CASGGTGEETQYF.

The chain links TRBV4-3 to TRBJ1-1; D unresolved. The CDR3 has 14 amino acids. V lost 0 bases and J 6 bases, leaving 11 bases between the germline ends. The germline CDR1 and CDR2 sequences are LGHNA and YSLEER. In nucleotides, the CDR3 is TGCGCCAGCAGCCAAGAACGGGCTAGGGCTGAAGCTTTCTTT. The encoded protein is CASSQERARAEAFF.

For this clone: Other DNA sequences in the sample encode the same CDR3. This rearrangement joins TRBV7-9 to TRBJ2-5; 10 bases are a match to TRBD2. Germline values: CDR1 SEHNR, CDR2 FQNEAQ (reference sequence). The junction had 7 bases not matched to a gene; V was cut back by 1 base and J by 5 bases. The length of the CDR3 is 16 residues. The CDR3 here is CASSLGAGGLLETQYF. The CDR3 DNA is TGTGCCAGCAGCTTAGGAGCGGGAGGGCTTCTTGAGACCCAGTACTTC. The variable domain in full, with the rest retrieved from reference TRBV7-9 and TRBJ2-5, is DTGVSQNPRHKITKRGQNVTFRCDPISEHNRLYWYRQTLGQGPEFLTYFQNEAQLEKSRLLSDRFSAERPKGSFSTLEIQRTEQGDSAMYLCASSLGAGGLLETQYFGPGTRLLVL.

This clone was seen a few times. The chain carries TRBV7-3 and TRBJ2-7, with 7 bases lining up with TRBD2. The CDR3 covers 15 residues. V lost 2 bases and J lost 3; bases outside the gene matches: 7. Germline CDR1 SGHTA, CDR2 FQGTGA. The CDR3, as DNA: TGTGCCAGCAGCTTAGCCTCGGGCGGGAGCTACGAGCAGTACTTC. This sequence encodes CASSLASGGSYEQYF. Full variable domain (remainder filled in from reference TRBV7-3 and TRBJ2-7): GAGVSQTPSNKVTEKGKYVELRCDPISGHTALYWYRQSLGQGPEFLIYFQGTGAADDSGLPNDRFFAVRPEGSVSTLKIQRTERGDSAVYLCASSLASGGSYEQYFGPGTRLTVT.

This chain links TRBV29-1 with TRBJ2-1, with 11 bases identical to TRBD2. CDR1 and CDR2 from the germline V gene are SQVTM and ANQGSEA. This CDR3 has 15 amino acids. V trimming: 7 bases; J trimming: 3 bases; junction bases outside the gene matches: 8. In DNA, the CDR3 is TGCAGCGCCGATGGGACTAGCGGTAACTACAATGAGCAGTTCTTC. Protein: CSADGTSGNYNEQFF.

DNA for the CDR3: TGTGCCAGTAATCCGACAGGCTACTATAGCAATCAGCCCCAGCATTTT. It yields the protein CASNPTGYYSNQPQHF. The V and J genes are TRBV19 and TRBJ1-5; weak D call: TRBD1 (6 bases). V was pared by 7 bases and J by 0 bases, with 16 bases between. This CDR3 contains 16 residues. Germline assignment: CDR1 LNHDA and CDR2 SQIVND (reference sequence).

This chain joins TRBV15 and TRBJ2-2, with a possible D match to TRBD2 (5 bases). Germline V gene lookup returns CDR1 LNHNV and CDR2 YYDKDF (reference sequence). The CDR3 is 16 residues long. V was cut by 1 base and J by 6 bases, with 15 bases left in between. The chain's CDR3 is CATSRVGVLGPGELFF. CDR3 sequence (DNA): TGTGCCACCAGCAGAGTGGGAGTCCTAGGTCCCGGGGAGCTGTTTTTT.

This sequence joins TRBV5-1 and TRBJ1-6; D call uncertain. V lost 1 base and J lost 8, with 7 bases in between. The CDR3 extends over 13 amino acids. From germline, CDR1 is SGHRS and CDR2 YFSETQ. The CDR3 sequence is CASSLQRDSPLHF. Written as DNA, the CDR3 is TGCGCCAGCAGCTTGCAAAGGGATTCACCCCTCCACTTT.

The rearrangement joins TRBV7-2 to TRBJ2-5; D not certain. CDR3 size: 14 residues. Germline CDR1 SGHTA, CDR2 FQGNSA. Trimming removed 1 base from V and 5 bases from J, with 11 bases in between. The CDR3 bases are TGTGCCAGCAGCTTAGACTGGCAAAGGGAGACCCAGTACTTC. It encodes CASSLDWQRETQYF.

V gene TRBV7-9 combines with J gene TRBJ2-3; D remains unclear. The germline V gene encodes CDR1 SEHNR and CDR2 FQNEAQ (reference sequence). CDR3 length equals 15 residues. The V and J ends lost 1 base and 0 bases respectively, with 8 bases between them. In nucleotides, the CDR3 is TGTGCCAGCAGCTTAGACAGAACTAGCACAGATACGCAGTATTTT. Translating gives CASSLDRTSTDTQYF.

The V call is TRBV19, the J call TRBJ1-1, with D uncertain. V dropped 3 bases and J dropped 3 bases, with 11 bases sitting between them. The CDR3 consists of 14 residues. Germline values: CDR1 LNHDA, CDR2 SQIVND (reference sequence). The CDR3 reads CASSIGSSYTEAFF. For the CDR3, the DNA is TGTGCCAGTAGTATCGGGAGCTCCTACACTGAAGCTTTCTTT.

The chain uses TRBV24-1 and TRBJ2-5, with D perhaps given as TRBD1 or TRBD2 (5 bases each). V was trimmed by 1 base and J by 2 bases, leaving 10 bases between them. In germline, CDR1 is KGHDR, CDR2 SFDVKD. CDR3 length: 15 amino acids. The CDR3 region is CATSDFVGPQETQYF. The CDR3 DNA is TGTGCCACCAGTGATTTTGTGGGACCTCAAGAGACCCAGTACTTC.

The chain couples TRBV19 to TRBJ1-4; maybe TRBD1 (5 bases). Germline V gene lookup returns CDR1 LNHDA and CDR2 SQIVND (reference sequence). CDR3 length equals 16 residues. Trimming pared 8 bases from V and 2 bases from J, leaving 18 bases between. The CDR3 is CASSGTATGTNEKLFF. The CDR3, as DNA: TGTGCCAGTTCCGGGACGGCAACGGGGACTAATGAAAAACTGTTTTTT.

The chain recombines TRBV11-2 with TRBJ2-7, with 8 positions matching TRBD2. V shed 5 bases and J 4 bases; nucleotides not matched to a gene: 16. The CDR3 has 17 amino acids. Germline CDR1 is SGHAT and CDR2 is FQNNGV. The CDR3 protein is CASSPGGGGRSIYEQYF. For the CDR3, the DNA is TGTGCCAGCAGCCCCGGGGGGGGAGGACGATCAATTTACGAGCAGTACTTC.

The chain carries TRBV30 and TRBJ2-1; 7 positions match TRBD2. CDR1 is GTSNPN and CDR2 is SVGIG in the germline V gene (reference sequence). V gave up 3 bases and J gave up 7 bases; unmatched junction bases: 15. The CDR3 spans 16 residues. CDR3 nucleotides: TGTGCCTGGAGGCCCTACGGCGGGAGCTTGAGAAATGAGCAGTTCTTC. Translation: CAWRPYGGSLRNEQFF. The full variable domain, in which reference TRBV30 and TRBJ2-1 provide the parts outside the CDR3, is SQTIHQWPATLVQPVGSPLSLECTVEGTSNPNLYWYRQAAGRGLQLLFYSVGIGQISSEVPQNLSASRPQDRQFILSSKKLLLSDSGFYLCAWRPYGGSLRNEQFFGPGTRLTVL.

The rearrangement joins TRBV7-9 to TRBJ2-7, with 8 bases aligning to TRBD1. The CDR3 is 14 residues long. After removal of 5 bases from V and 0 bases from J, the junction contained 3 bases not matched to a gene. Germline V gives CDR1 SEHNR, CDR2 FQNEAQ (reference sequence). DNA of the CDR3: TGTGCCAGCAGCCCCGGGACAGGCTCCTACGAGCAGTACTTC. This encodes CASSPGTGSYEQYF.

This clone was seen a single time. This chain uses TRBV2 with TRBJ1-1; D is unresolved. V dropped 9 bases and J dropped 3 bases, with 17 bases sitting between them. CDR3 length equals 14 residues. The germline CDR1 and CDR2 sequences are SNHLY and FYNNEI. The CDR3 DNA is TGTGCCAGTAGAAGCGGTACCGGTCACACTGAAGCTTTCTTT. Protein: CASRSGTGHTEAFF.